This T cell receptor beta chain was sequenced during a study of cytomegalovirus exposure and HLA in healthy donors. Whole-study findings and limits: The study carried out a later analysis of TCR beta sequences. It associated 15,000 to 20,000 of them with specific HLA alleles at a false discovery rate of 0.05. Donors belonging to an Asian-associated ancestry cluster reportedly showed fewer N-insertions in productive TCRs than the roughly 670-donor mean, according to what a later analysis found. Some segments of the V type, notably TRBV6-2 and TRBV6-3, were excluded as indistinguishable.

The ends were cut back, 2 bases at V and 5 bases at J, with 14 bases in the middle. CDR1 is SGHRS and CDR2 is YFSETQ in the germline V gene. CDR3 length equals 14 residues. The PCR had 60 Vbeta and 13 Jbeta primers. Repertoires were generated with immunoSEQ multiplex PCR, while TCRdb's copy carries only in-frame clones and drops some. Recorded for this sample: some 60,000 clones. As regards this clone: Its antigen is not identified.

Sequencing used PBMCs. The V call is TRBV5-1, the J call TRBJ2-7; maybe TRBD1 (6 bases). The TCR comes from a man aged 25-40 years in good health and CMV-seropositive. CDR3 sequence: CASSFAGAVNEQYF. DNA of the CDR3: TGCGCCAGCAGCTTCGCAGGGGCGGTTAACGAGCAGTACTTC. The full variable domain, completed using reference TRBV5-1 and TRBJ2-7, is KAGVTQTPRYLIKTRGQQVTLSCSPISGHRSVSWYQQTPGQGLQFLFEYFSETQRNKGNFPGRFSGRQFSNSRSEMNVSTLELGDSALYLCASSFAGAVNEQYFGPGTRLTVT.